The next 29 T cell receptor beta chains were all read from a single sample in a study of T cells after yellow fever vaccination. Via MiXCR, TCRdb re-called the 5' RACE reads, giving one row per CDR3 protein. The sample contains under 300,000 distinct CDR3 sequences, roughly 6.2% of which appear only once. The sequencing here drew on CD4+ T cells sorted from PBMCs, taken on the day of the yellow fever booster vaccination. These receptors were collected from a man under 40 who received the YFV17D yellow fever vaccine.

The chain uses TRBV29-1 and TRBJ2-7; D is unresolved. This CDR3 has 12 amino acids. V was pared by 0 bases and J by 6 bases, with 9 bases between. Germline-derived CDR1 and CDR2 are SQVTM and ANQGSEA. The CDR3 spells CSVEDNGFEQYF. CDR3 coding DNA: TGCAGCGTTGAAGACAACGGGTTCGAGCAGTACTTC.

This clonotype was counted a few times. The chain combines TRBV7-2 with TRBJ1-1; TRBD1 is a possible D gene (6 bases). The length of the CDR3 is 15 residues. Germline CDR1 is SGHTA and CDR2 is FQGNSA. The germline V and J ends were trimmed by 3 bases and 0 bases, with 11 bases remaining between them. CDR3 bases: TGTGCCAGCAGCTTTTCCGGGGGCTTGAACACTGAAGCTTTCTTT. It codes for CASSFSGGLNTEAFF.

About this clonotype: A read error may produce the germline difference seen at one junction end. The chain links TRBV20-1 to TRBJ2-5, with TRBD1 matching 10 bases. The CDR3 loop spans 16 amino acids. Germline CDR1 reads DFQATT; CDR2 reads SNEGSKA (reference sequence). The CDR3 loop reads CSASDWGQGIQEAQYF. Here the CDR3 DNA reads TGCAGTGCTAGTGACTGGGGACAGGGGATCCAAGAGGCCCAGTACTTC.

A few counts support this clonotype. The chain links TRBV28 to TRBJ2-7, with D perhaps being TRBD1 or TRBD2 (5 bases each). Germline-derived CDR1 and CDR2 are MDHEN and SYDVKM. With 8 bases removed from V and 6 bases from J, the gap between germline ends came to 20 bases. There are 14 residues in the CDR3. CDR3 bases: TGTGCCAGCGCCCTTCCGGGGACGGGTCGCGAGCAGTACTTC. It codes for CASALPGTGREQYF.

Only a few counts were recorded for this clonotype. The genes are TRBV30 and TRBJ2-1, with D hard to call. Germline V gene lookup returns CDR1 GTSNPN and CDR2 SVGIG (reference sequence). The CDR3 spans 12 residues. Trimming shortened V by 2 bases and J by 3 bases, and 5 bases separated the two germline ends. CDR3 nucleotide sequence: TGTGCCTGGAGTCCCGACTACAATGAGCAGTTCTTC. It translates to CAWSPDYNEQFF.

This clonotype came up many times. The chain links TRBV28 to TRBJ2-5; the D is unclear. In germline, CDR1 is MDHEN, CDR2 SYDVKM. The CDR3 totals 11 residues. The CDR3 DNA reads TGTGTCGTGGTGGGCCAAGAGACCCAGTACTTC. Translation gives CVVVGQETQYF.

About this clonotype itself: It may be a read error: a sequence one base away is much more abundant. V is TRBV5-1 and J is TRBJ2-7; 8 bases are shared with TRBD2. The germline gives CDR1 SGHRS, CDR2 YFSETQ. V lost 4 bases to trimming and J lost 2 bases; unmatched junction nucleotides: 5. This CDR3 has 14 amino acids. CDR3 DNA: TGCGCCAGCAGCCCAAGCGGGAGAACCTACGAGCAGTACTTC. Translated, it gives CASSPSGRTYEQYF.

This clonotype was found many times. CDR3 DNA sequence: TGCGCCAGCAGCCGGGACAGGGAACGAAACATTCAGTACTTC. Amino acid sequence: CASSRDRERNIQYF. The rearrangement joins TRBV5-1 to TRBJ2-4; TRBD1 agrees at 9 bases. After removal of 4 bases from V and 6 bases from J, the junction contained 5 bases not matched to a gene. This CDR3 is built from 14 residues. In germline, CDR1 is SGHRS, CDR2 YFSETQ.

This clonotype came up many times. The genes are TRBV5-1 and TRBJ2-1, with D possibly being TRBD2 (6 bases). This CDR3 is built from 15 residues. V gave up 0 bases and J gave up 3 bases, with 10 bases separating them. Germline V gene data show CDR1 as SGHRS and CDR2 as YFSETQ. CDR3 region: CASSLVRTNYNEQFF. The DNA of the CDR3 is TGCGCCAGCAGCTTGGTTCGGACTAACTACAATGAGCAGTTCTTC.

This clonotype was observed a few times. This chain links TRBV4-1 with TRBJ1-1; the match to TRBD1 covers 7 bases. V shed 3 bases and J 7 bases; nucleotides not matched to a gene: 8. This CDR3 comprises 14 residues. CDR1 and CDR2 from the germline V gene are MGHRA and YSYEKL. CDR3 DNA sequence: TGCGCCAGCAGCCAGATCAGGGGGTTCTTTGAAGCTTTCTTT. This sequence encodes CASSQIRGFFEAFF.

V and J are TRBV4-3 and TRBJ2-1; D remains ambiguous. Germline assignment: CDR1 LGHNA and CDR2 YSLEER. The CDR3 is made up of 15 amino acids. The ends were cut back, 1 base at V and 0 bases at J, with 7 bases in the middle. In DNA form, the CDR3 reads TGCGCCAGCAGCCAAGTTGCGGACTCCTACAATGAGCAGTTCTTC. This encodes CASSQVADSYNEQFF.

This clonotype was observed at least ten times. The chain joins TRBV29-1 to TRBJ1-6; 7 bases agree with TRBD1. With 6 bases clipped from V and 9 bases from J, the junction kept 5 bases outside the gene matches. Germline lookup yields CDR1 SQVTM and CDR2 ANQGSEA. The CDR3 is made up of 12 amino acids. The CDR3 loop is CSVRDSGSPLHF. CDR3 bases: TGCAGCGTCCGGGACAGCGGTTCACCCCTCCACTTT. Looking up the rest from reference TRBV29-1 and TRBJ1-6 gives the full variable domain: SAVISQKPSRDICQRGTSLTIQCQVDSQVTMMFWYRQQPGQSLTLIATANQGSEATYESGFVIDKFPISRPNLTFSTLTVSNMSPEDSSIYLCSVRDSGSPLHFGNGTRLTVT.

This clonotype has a handful of counts. This chain joins TRBV5-1 and TRBJ2-3; D may be TRBD1 or TRBD2 (5 bases each). Trimming removed 4 bases at V and 3 bases at J, with 15 bases between. Looked up from germline, CDR1 is SGHRS and CDR2 is YFSETQ. The CDR3 has 15 amino acids. The CDR3 protein is CASSGDASLTDTQYF. The CDR3 DNA reads TGCGCCAGCAGCGGGGACGCCAGTCTGACAGATACGCAGTATTTT.

V is TRBV5-1 and J is TRBJ2-2, with 7 nucleotides matching TRBD2. Trimming took 1 base from V and 4 from J; bases not matched to a gene: 7. The CDR3 sequence is 16 residues long. Germline V gene data show CDR1 as SGHRS and CDR2 as YFSETQ. CDR3 loop: CASSLNGREVTGELFF. CDR3 bases: TGCGCCAGCAGCTTGAATGGCCGGGAGGTCACCGGGGAGCTGTTTTTT. The whole variable domain, remainder taken from reference TRBV5-1 and TRBJ2-2, is KAGVTQTPRYLIKTRGQQVTLSCSPISGHRSVSWYQQTPGQGLQFLFEYFSETQRNKGNFPGRFSGRQFSNSRSEMNVSTLELGDSALYLCASSLNGREVTGELFFGEGSRLTVL.

The chain recombines TRBV7-2 with TRBJ2-5; a weak D match, TRBD2 (5 bases). Germline loops: CDR1 SGHTA, CDR2 FQGNSA. V was cut by 1 base and J by 4 bases, with 10 bases left in between. This CDR3 contains 14 residues. The DNA of the CDR3 is TGTGCCAGCAGCTTAGTAACTAGATCAGAGACCCAGTACTTC. Translating gives CASSLVTRSETQYF. The whole variable domain, filled in from reference TRBV7-2 and TRBJ2-5, reads GAGVSQSPSNKVTEKGKDVELRCDPISGHTALYWYRQSLGQGLEFLIYFQGNSAPDKSGLPSDRFSAERTGGSVSTLTIQRTQQEDSAVYLCASSLVTRSETQYFGPGTRLLVL.

V and J are TRBV6-2 or TRBV6-3 and TRBJ2-1, with TRBD2 as a possible D gene (6 bases). The CDR3 loop spans 14 amino acids. Trimming stripped 2 bases from V and 4 bases from J, with 9 bases between. The V gene's germline CDR1 is MNHEY and CDR2 SVGEGT. This CDR3 is CASSYAGLYNEQFF. The CDR3 DNA reads as TGTGCCAGCAGTTACGCGGGGTTGTACAATGAGCAGTTCTTC.

V is TRBV6-5 and J is TRBJ2-2; 10 nucleotides align to TRBD1. The germline V gene encodes CDR1 MNHEY and CDR2 SVGAGI. The CDR3 consists of 14 residues. Trimming took 6 bases from V and 6 from J; bases not matched to a gene: 4. This CDR3 is CASSRTGGAGELFF. In nucleotides, the CDR3 is TGTGCCAGCAGCCGGACAGGGGGAGCCGGGGAGCTGTTTTTT.

This rearrangement joins TRBV6-5 to TRBJ2-7; the D gene is possibly TRBD2 (5 bases). Germline V CDR1 and CDR2: MNHEY, SVGAGI. Trimming removed 4 bases at V and 4 bases at J, with 17 bases between. CDR3 length: 15 amino acids. This chain's CDR3 is CASSSSQRSPYEQYF. The CDR3 DNA is TGTGCCAGCAGTTCCTCCCAGCGGAGCCCGTACGAGCAGTACTTC.

This clonotype came up a few times. The chain carries TRBV7-2 and TRBJ2-7; TRBD1 aligns across 12 bases. Germline lookup yields CDR1 SGHTA and CDR2 FQGNSA. V trimming: 1 base; J trimming: 7 bases; junction bases outside the gene matches: 8. The CDR3 length is 16 residues. In DNA, the CDR3 is TGTGCCAGCAGCTTAGTCACCGGGACAGGGGGCCGTGAGCAGTACTTC. Translated, it gives CASSLVTGTGGREQYF.

Many counts were recorded for this clonotype. The chain combines TRBV12-3 or TRBV12-4 with TRBJ2-1; 8 bases fit TRBD2. With V trimmed by 2 bases and J by 7 bases, 7 bases remained unmatched. The CDR3 length is 15 residues. The CDR3 coding sequence is TGTGCCAGCAGTTTAACGGGAGGGATCGGGAATGAGCAGTTCTTC. Translating it yields CASSLTGGIGNEQFF.

This clonotype was found a few times. V is TRBV25-1 and J is TRBJ2-1; 8 bases match TRBD2. The CDR3 sequence is 13 residues long. From germline, CDR1 is MGHDK and CDR2 SYGVNS. V lost 6 bases, J lost 9 bases, and 7 bases stayed unmatched. The CDR3 reads CASSQIAGFEQFF. CDR3 DNA sequence: TGTGCCAGCAGCCAAATAGCGGGGTTTGAGCAGTTCTTC.

In this sample, this clonotype turned up many times. This chain joins TRBV18 and TRBJ1-5; no firm D call. The germline V gene encodes CDR1 KGHSH and CDR2 LQKENI. The CDR3 has 13 residues. Trimming pared 3 bases from V and 0 bases from J, leaving 3 bases between. CDR3 DNA: TGTGCCAGCTCACCCACTAGCAATCAGCCCCAGCATTTT. Its protein is CASSPTSNQPQHF.

The rearrangement joins TRBV12-3 or TRBV12-4 to TRBJ2-7, with 8 nucleotides matching TRBD2. The CDR3 runs to 15 residues. The J segment lost 0 bases and the V segment lost 7 bases, leaving 8 bases of the junction unmatched. CDR3 DNA: TGTGCCAGCAAAACCGGGACTAGTCCCTCCTACGAGCAGTACTTC. The encoded protein is CASKTGTSPSYEQYF.

V usage is TRBV4-3 and J usage is TRBJ1-6, with D unresolved. The V end was cut by 0 bases, the J end by 10 bases, with 13 bases between. The CDR3 extends over 15 amino acids. Germline V gene data show CDR1 as LGHNA and CDR2 as YSLEER. CDR3 bases: TGCGCCAGCAGCCAAGAGCTCATATCGGGATCACCCCTCCACTTT. Translated: CASSQELISGSPLHF.

This clonotype was detected a few times. This chain connects TRBV4-3 to TRBJ2-7; 7 nucleotides match TRBD1. With V trimmed by 1 base and J by 4 bases, 10 bases remained unmatched. CDR3 length equals 16 residues. Germline assignment: CDR1 LGHNA and CDR2 YSLEER. CDR3 DNA: TGCGCCAGCAGCCAAGGGTCCCGACAGGGTCAATACGAGCAGTACTTC. Protein: CASSQGSRQGQYEQYF.

This clonotype was found a few times. At one boundary the junction diverges from the germline segment, which might be a read error. This rearrangement joins TRBV7-7 to TRBJ2-1; D gene uncertain. Per the germline V gene, CDR1 is SSHAT and CDR2 is FNYEAQ (reference sequence). This CDR3 contains 13 residues. The CDR3 DNA follows: TGTGCTAGCAGCCCAGACTCCGGGAATGAGCAGTTCTTC. Translating gives CASSPDSGNEQFF.

V gene TRBV11-2 combines with J gene TRBJ2-5; the match to TRBD1 covers 9 bases. V lost 7 bases and J lost 4; bases outside the gene matches: 4. The CDR3 extends over 13 amino acids. Germline V CDR1 and CDR2: SGHAT, FQNNGV. The CDR3 loop is CASTWGQGETQYF. CDR3 nucleotide sequence: TGTGCCAGCACCTGGGGACAGGGAGAGACCCAGTACTTC.

This clonotype was recorded a few times. This chain connects TRBV19 to TRBJ1-1, with 7 positions matching TRBD1. The CDR3 is 14 amino acids. V gave up 6 bases and J gave up 8 bases; unmatched junction bases: 12. Germline V lookup: CDR1 LNHDA, CDR2 SQIVND (reference sequence). Here the CDR3 reads CASRPQGGTDEAFF. CDR3 DNA sequence: TGTGCCAGTAGGCCTCAGGGGGGTACAGACGAAGCTTTCTTT. The entire variable domain, with the rest obtained from reference TRBV19 and TRBJ1-1, is as follows: DGGITQSPKYLFRKEGQNVTLSCEQNLNHDAMYWYRQDPGQGLRLIYYSQIVNDFQKGDIAEGYSVSREKKESFPLTVTSAQKNPTAFYLCASRPQGGTDEAFFGQGTRLTVV.

This clonotype was detected only a few times. The gene calls are TRBV12-3 or TRBV12-4 and TRBJ2-7; D might be TRBD1 or TRBD2, each matching 5 bases. V was shortened by 6 bases and J by 3 bases, with 12 bases between the two germline ends. The CDR3 runs to 13 residues. For the CDR3, the DNA is TGTGCCAGCAGAACCCGGGACGGCTACGAGCAGTACTTC. It codes for CASRTRDGYEQYF.